The clone carrying this T cell receptor (beta chain) was counted once. Antigen: not known. This entry is derived from a study of cytomegalovirus exposure and HLA in healthy donors. Turning to the study itself: The roughly 700 first-cohort repertoires and the approximately 110 validation repertoires shared the same platform, a later analysis reported.

Study-level points and caveats: It was reported that the classifier diagnosed cytomegalovirus status with high specificity and sensitivity in both the original and validation cohorts. The study designated 160 or so TCR beta chains cytomegalovirus-associated.

CDR3 length equals 14 residues. V dropped 3 bases and J dropped 2; count of bases not matched to a gene: 3. CDR1 SGDLS and CDR2 YYNGEE come from the germline V gene. The assay was immunoSEQ multiplex PCR, and TCRdb's table has in-frame clones only and misses some. The sample has under 150,000 clones; roughly 90% are singletons. The sample taken for sequencing was PBMCs. The V and J genes are TRBV9 and TRBJ2-3; 7 positions agree with TRBD2. The source is a woman in her late teens or twenties in good health and CMV-seropositive. CDR3 nucleotides: TGTGCCAGCAGCGGGGCGGGGGTCACAGATACGCAGTATTTT. Translation gives CASSGAGVTDTQYF.